The present T cell receptor (beta chain) was sequenced within a study of blood T cell repertoires in COVID-19. At the level of the study: T cells, B-cell-depleted T cells, or PBMCs supplied cDNA or gDNA.

Methods used by the authors: Nucleated cell number was recorded as an estimate derived from reference gene primer amplification. The table came from immunoSEQ multiplex PCR; TCRdb's copy has only in-frame clones and leaves some out. From that table come the V and J calls and clone size; the DNA was used to work out D and trimming. The sample contains about 52,000 clones, 85% to 90% of which appear only once. V was clipped by 5 bases and J by 13 bases; unmatched bases: 17. This CDR3 is 17 amino acids long. The germline CDR1 and CDR2 sequences are SGHTA and FQGNSA. Specimen: peripheral blood. This chain connects TRBV7-2 to TRBJ2-1; 13 bases line up with TRBD2. This TCR was sampled from a man aged 80 or over with active or convalescent COVID-19. CDR3 sequence (DNA): TGTGCCAGCAGCCCCCAAACTAGCGGGGGGGTTACCTTCGTTCAGTTCTTC. Amino acid sequence: CASSPQTSGGVTFVQFF.